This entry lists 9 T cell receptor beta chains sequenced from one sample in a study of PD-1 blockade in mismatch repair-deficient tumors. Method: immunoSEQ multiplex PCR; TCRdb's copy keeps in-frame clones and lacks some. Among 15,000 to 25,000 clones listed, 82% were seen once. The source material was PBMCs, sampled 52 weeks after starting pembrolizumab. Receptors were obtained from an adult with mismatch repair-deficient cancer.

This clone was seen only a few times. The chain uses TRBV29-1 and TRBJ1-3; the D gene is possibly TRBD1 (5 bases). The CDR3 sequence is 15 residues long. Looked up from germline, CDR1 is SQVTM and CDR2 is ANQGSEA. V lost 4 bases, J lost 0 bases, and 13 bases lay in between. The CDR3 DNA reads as TGCAGCGTTGTCCAGGGTTCAAACTCTGGAAACACCATATATTTT. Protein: CSVVQGSNSGNTIYF.

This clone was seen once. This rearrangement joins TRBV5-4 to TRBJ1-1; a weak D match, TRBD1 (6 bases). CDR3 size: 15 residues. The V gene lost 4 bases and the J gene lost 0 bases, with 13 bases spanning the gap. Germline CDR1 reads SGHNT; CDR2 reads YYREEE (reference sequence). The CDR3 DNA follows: TGTGCCAGCAGCCCTAAAAACAGGGTGAACACTGAAGCTTTCTTT. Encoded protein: CASSPKNRVNTEAFF.

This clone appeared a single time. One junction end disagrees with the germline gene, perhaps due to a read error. CDR3 DNA sequence: TGTGCCAGCAGCACTTTTCCAGGAAACACCGTATATTTT. It specifies CASSTFPGNTVYF. V and J are TRBV14 and TRBJ1-3, with D uncertain. Germline V gene data show CDR1 as SGHDN and CDR2 as FVKESK. The CDR3 is 13 amino acids.

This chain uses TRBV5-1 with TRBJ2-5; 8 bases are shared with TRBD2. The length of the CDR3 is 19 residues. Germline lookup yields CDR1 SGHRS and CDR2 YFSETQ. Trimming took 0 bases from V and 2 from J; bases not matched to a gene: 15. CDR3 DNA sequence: TGCGCCAGCAGCTTGGGGGGTAGCGGGATAGGATGGAAACAAGAGACCCAGTACTTC. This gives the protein CASSLGGSGIGWKQETQYF. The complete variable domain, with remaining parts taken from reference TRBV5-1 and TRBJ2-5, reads KAGVTQTPRYLIKTRGQQVTLSCSPISGHRSVSWYQQTPGQGLQFLFEYFSETQRNKGNFPGRFSGRQFSNSRSEMNVSTLELGDSALYLCASSLGGSGIGWKQETQYFGPGTRLLVL.

The DNA of the CDR3 is TGTGCCAGTAGTATAGGTTGGGGGCCCGGCACTGAAGCTTTCTTT. Its protein is CASSIGWGPGTEAFF. V and J are TRBV19 and TRBJ1-1; tentatively, D is TRBD1 (6 bases). CDR1 and CDR2 from the germline V gene are LNHDA and SQIVND (reference sequence). The CDR3 contains 15 residues. Deletions cut 1 base from V and 4 bases from J, with 13 bases between.

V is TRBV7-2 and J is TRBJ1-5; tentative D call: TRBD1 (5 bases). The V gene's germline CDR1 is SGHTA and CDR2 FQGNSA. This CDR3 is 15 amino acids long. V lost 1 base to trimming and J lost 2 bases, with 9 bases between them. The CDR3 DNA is TGTGCCAGCAGCTTAGACGGGGGACGCAATCAGCCCCAGCATTTT. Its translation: CASSLDGGRNQPQHF.

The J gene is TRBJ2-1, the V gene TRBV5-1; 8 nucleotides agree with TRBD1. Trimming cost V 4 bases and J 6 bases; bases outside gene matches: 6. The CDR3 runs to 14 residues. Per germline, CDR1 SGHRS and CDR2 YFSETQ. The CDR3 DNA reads TGCGCCAGCAGCGGCGGACAGGGAAGCAATGAGCAGTTCTTC. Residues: CASSGGQGSNEQFF.

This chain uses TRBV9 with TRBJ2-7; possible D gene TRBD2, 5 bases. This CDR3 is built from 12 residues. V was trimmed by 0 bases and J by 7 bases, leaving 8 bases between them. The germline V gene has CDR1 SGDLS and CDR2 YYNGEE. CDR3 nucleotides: TGTGCCAGCAGCGTAGTCGGAGGAGAGCAGTACTTC. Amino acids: CASSVVGGEQYF.

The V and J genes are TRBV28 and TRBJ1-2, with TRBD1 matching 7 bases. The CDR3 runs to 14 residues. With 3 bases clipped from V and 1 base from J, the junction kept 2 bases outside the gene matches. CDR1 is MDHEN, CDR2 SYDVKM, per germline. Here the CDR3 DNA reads TGTGCCAGCAGTTTTGGGACAGATAACTATGGCTACACCTTC. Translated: CASSFGTDNYGYTF.